The 12 T cell receptor beta chains listed next were all sequenced from one sample in a study of cytomegalovirus exposure and HLA in healthy donors. In the PCR, 60 Vbeta and 13 Jbeta primers were used. Profiling relied on immunoSEQ multiplex PCR, and the TCRdb table lists in-frame clones only, not all of them. The repertoire includes 110,000 to 150,000 clones, roughly 76% of them detected once, and over 1% sits in the top ten. What was sequenced was PBMCs. These receptors were collected from a woman aged 35 to 49 in good health and CMV-seronegative.

The genes are TRBV2 and TRBJ2-2; no firm D call. This CDR3 comprises 13 residues. Per the germline V gene, CDR1 is SNHLY and CDR2 is FYNNEI. The ends were cut back, 7 bases at V and 7 bases at J, with 13 bases in the middle. CDR3 amino acids: CASNLKSGGELFF. The DNA for the CDR3 is TGTGCCAGCAACCTCAAGTCAGGCGGGGAGCTGTTTTTT.

This CDR3 reads CASSTSGQGSTEAFF. CDR3 DNA sequence: TGTGCCAGCTCAACCAGTGGACAGGGGAGCACTGAAGCTTTCTTT. This chain connects TRBV18 to TRBJ1-1, with 9 bases fitting TRBD1. Germline V CDR1 and CDR2: KGHSH, LQKENI. The CDR3 length is 15 residues. V trimming: 5 bases; J trimming: 4 bases; junction bases outside the gene matches: 8.

A few counts support this clone. The rearrangement links TRBV19 to TRBJ1-2; D gene uncertain. The CDR3 length is 14 residues. Germline values: CDR1 LNHDA, CDR2 SQIVND (reference sequence). Trimming cost V 7 bases and J 3 bases, with 15 bases left between them. As DNA, the CDR3 is TGTGCCAGTATACCGGGAGAAGGCGACTATGGCTACACCTTC. Amino acids: CASIPGEGDYGYTF.

V usage is TRBV18 and J usage is TRBJ2-7; TRBD1 matches at 10 bases. Germline CDR1 reads KGHSH; CDR2 reads LQKENI. CDR3 length equals 12 residues. Losses at the gene ends were 8 bases for V and 6 bases for J; bases not matched to a gene: 4. CDR3 DNA: TGTGCCAGCCAGAGGGACAGGGGCGAGCAGTACGTC. Translation: CASQRDRGEQYV.

This clone was observed a single time. The chain combines TRBV4-2 with TRBJ2-1; the match to TRBD2 covers 13 bases. V was clipped by 2 bases and J by 9 bases; unmatched bases: 4. Germline lookup yields CDR1 LGHNA and CDR2 YNFKEQ. There are 15 residues in the CDR3. The CDR3 is CASSQTSGGGSEQFF. CDR3 DNA sequence: TGTGCCAGCAGCCAAACTAGCGGGGGGGGAAGTGAGCAGTTCTTC.

This clone was found once. The chain recombines TRBV18 with TRBJ1-1, with 7 bases matching TRBD1. Germline-derived CDR1 and CDR2 are KGHSH and LQKENI. V shed 4 bases and J 1 base; nucleotides not matched to a gene: 6. The CDR3 has 15 amino acids. The CDR3 here is CASSQQQGKNTEAFF. Written as DNA, the CDR3 is TGTGCCAGCTCACAGCAACAGGGGAAGAACACTGAAGCTTTCTTT.

The chain is built from TRBV5-5 and TRBJ1-1; D perhaps matches TRBD1 (5 bases). The germline V gene has CDR1 SGHKS and CDR2 YYEKEE (reference sequence). V was trimmed by 3 bases and J by 0 bases, leaving 12 bases between them. This CDR3 spans 15 amino acids. The CDR3 loop reads CASSSLTGMNTEAFF. CDR3 DNA: TGTGCCAGCAGCTCGCTAACAGGAATGAACACTGAAGCTTTCTTT.

The rearrangement links TRBV6-5 to TRBJ2-7, with unresolved D. The CDR3 runs 14 residues. The V gene's germline CDR1 is MNHEY and CDR2 SVGAGI. V gave up 5 bases and J gave up 3 bases, with 14 bases separating them. DNA of the CDR3: TGTGCCAGCAGTACCGGTCCCCAGCGCTACGAGCAGTACGTC. Translating gives CASSTGPQRYEQYV.

This clone showed up just once. This chain links TRBV13 with TRBJ2-5; 8 nucleotides match TRBD1. This CDR3 spans 18 amino acids. Per the germline V gene, CDR1 is PRHDT and CDR2 is FYEKMQ (reference sequence). Trimming at V came to 4 bases and at J to 3 bases, leaving 16 bases not matched to a gene. The CDR3 here is CASSSMPWGQAREETQYF. DNA for the CDR3: TGTGCCAGCAGCTCTATGCCATGGGGACAGGCGAGGGAAGAGACCCAGTACTTC.

The genes are TRBV4-1 and TRBJ1-1; TRBD1 matches at 10 bases. With 2 bases clipped from V and 6 bases from J, the junction kept 6 bases outside the gene matches. This CDR3 comprises 15 residues. The V gene's germline CDR1 is MGHRA and CDR2 YSYEKL. Written as DNA, the CDR3 is TGCGCCAGCAGCCAACCGGACAGGGGGGTTCCTGAAGCTTTCTTT. Protein sequence: CASSQPDRGVPEAFF.

The chain joins TRBV6-5 to TRBJ2-1; perhaps TRBD1 as D (5 bases). Germline V CDR1 and CDR2: MNHEY, SVGAGI. The CDR3 totals 16 residues. With 0 bases removed from V and 2 bases from J, the gap between germline ends came to 11 bases. CDR3 sequence: CASSYSWQDTYNEQFF. As DNA, the CDR3 is TGTGCCAGCAGTTACTCGTGGCAGGACACCTACAATGAGCAGTTCTTC.

The V and J genes are TRBV4-1 and TRBJ2-7, with 9 bases that match TRBD2. V was pared by 0 bases and J by 1 base, with 4 bases of the junction left unmatched. CDR1 is MGHRA, CDR2 YSYEKL, per germline. The CDR3 is 16 amino acids. For the CDR3, the DNA is TGCGCCAGCAGCCAAGAATCAGCGGGGGGTTCCTACGAGCAGTACTTC. Protein sequence: CASSQESAGGSYEQYF.